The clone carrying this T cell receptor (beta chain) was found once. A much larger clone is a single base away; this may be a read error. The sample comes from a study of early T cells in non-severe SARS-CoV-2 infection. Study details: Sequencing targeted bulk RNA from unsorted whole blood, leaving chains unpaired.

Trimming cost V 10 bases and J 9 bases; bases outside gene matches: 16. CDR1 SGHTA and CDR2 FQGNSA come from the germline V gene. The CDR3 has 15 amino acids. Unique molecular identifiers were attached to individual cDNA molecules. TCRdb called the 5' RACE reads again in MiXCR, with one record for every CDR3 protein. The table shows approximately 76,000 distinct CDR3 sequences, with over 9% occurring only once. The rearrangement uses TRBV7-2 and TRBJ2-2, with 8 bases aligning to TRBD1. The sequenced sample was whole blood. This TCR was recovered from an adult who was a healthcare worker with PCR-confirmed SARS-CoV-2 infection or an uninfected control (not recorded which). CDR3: CANRPSSGGERELFF. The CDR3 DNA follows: TGTGCCAACAGACCGAGCTCAGGGGGCGAGAGGGAGCTGTTTTTT. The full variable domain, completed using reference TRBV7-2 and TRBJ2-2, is GAGVSQSPSNKVTEKGKDVELRCDPISGHTALYWYRQSLGQGLEFLIYFQGNSAPDKSGLPSDRFSAERTGGSVSTLTIQRTQQEDSAVYLCANRPSSGGERELFFGEGSRLTVL.